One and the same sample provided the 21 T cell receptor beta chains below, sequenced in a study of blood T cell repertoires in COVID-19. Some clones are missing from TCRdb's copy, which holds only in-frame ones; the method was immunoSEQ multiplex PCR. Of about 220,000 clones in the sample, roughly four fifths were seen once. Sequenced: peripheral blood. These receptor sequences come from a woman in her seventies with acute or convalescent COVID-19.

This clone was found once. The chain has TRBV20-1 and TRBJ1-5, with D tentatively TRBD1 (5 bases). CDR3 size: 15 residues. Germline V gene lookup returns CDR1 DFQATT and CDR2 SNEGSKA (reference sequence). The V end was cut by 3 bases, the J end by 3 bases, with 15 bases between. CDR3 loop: CSASAGKYINQPQHF. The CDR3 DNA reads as TGCAGTGCTAGTGCAGGGAAGTATATCAATCAGCCCCAGCATTTT.

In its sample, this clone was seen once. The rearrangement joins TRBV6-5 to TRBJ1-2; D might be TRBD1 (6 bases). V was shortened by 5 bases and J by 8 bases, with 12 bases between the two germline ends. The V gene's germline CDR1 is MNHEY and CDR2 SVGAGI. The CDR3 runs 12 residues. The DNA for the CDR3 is TGTGCCAGCAGTCTCACAGGGACCGGCTACACCTTC. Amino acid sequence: CASSLTGTGYTF.

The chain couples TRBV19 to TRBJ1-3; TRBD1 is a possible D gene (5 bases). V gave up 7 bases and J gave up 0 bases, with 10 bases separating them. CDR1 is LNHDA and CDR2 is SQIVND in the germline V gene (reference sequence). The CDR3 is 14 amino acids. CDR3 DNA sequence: TGTGCCAGTATCAGGACAAGCTCTGGAAACACCATATATTTT. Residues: CASIRTSSGNTIYF.

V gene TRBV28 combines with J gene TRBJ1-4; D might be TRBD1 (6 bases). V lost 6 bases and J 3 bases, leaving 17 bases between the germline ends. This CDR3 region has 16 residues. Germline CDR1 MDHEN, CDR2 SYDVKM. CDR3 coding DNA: TGTGCCAGCAGCCCCGGGGGGGGCGGGTCTAATGAAAAACTGTTTTTT. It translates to CASSPGGGGSNEKLFF.

The DNA of the CDR3 is TGTGCCAGCAGTTTTTTGGGACTAGCGGACAATGAGCAGTTCTTC. Translating it yields CASSFLGLADNEQFF. This chain connects TRBV27 to TRBJ2-1, with 11 nucleotides matching TRBD2. With 3 bases clipped from V and 5 bases from J, the junction kept 3 bases outside the gene matches. This CDR3 has 15 residues. Germline assignment: CDR1 MNHEY and CDR2 SMNVEV (reference sequence).

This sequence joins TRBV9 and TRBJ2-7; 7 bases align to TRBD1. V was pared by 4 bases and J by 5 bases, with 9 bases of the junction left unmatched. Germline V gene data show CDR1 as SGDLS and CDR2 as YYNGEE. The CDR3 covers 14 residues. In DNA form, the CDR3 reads TGTGCCAGCAGCACGACCGGGACAGCTAACGAGCAGTACTTC. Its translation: CASSTTGTANEQYF.

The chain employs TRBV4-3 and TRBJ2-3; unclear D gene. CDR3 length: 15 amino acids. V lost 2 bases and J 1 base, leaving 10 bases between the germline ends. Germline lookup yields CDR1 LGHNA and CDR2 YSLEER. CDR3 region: CASSQWVEGTDTQYF. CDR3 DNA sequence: TGCGCCAGCAGCCAATGGGTAGAGGGCACAGATACGCAGTATTTT.

As DNA, the CDR3 is TGTGCCAGCAGCTTTACAGGGGGCGCCAGGGGGACTGAAGCTTTCTTT. It yields the protein CASSFTGGARGTEAFF. The chain links TRBV7-9 to TRBJ1-1, with 9 bases matching TRBD1. CDR1 and CDR2 (germline): SEHNR, FQNEAQ (reference sequence). This CDR3 is built from 16 residues. Trimming took 3 bases from V and 5 from J; bases not matched to a gene: 10.

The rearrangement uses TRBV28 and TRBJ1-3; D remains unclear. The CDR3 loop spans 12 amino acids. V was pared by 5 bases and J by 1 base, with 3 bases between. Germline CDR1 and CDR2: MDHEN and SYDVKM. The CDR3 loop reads CASSISGNTIYF. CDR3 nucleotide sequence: TGTGCCAGCAGTATATCTGGAAACACCATATATTTT.

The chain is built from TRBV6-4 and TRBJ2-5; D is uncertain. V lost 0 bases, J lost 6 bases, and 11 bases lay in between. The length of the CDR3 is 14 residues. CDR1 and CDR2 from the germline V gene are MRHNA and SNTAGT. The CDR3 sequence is CASSDSNLPKTQYF. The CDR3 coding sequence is TGTGCCAGCAGTGACTCTAACCTTCCTAAGACCCAGTACTTC.

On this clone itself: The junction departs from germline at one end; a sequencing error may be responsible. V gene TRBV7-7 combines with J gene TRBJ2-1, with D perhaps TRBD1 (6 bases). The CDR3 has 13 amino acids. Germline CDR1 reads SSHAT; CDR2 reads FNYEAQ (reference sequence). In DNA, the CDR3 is TGTGCTAGCAGCTCCGACAGGTTCAATGAGCAGTTCTTC. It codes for CASSSDRFNEQFF.

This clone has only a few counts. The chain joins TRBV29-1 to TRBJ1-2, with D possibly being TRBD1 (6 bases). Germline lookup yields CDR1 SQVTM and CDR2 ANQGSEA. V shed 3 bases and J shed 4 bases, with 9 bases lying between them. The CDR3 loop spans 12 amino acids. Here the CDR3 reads CSVDLTGYGYTF. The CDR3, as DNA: TGCAGCGTTGATTTGACAGGCTATGGCTACACCTTC.

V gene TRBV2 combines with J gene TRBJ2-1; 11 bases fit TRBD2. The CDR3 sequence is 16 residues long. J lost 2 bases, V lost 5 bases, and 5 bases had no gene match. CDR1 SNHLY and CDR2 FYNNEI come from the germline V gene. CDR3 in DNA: TGTGCCAGCAGTCGACTAGCGGGGTCCCCCTACAATGAGCAGTTCTTC. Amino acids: CASSRLAGSPYNEQFF.

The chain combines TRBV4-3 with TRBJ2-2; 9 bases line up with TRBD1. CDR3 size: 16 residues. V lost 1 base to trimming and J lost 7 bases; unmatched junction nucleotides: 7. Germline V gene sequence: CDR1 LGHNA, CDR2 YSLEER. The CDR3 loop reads CASSQGQGVYGGELFF. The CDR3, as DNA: TGCGCCAGCAGCCAAGGACAGGGGGTGTATGGCGGGGAGCTGTTTTTT.

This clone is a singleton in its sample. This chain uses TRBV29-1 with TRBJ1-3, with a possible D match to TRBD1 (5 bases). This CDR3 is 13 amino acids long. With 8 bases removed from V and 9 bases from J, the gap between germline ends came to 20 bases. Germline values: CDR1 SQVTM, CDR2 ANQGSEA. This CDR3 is CSSRTSSSGTIYF. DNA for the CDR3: TGCAGCTCTCGGACATCCTCCTCGGGCACCATATATTTT.

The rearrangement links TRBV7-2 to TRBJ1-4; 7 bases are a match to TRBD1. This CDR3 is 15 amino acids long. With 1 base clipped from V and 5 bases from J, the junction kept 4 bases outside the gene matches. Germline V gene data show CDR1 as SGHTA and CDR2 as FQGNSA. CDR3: CASSLGGGKNEKLFF. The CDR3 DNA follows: TGTGCCAGCAGCTTAGGAGGGGGCAAGAATGAAAAACTGTTTTTT.

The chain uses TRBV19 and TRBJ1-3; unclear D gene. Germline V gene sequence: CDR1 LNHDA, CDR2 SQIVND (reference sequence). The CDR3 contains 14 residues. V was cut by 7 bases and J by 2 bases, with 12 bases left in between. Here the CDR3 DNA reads TGTGCCAGTACACGCGGCGGGGCTGGAAACACCATATATTTT. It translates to CASTRGGAGNTIYF.

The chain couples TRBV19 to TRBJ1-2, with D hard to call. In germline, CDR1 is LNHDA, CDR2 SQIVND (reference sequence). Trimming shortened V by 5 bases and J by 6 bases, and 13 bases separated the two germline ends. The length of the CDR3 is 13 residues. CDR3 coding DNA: TGTGCCAGTAGTGAGCTCAAATCGGATGGCTACACCTTC. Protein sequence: CASSELKSDGYTF.

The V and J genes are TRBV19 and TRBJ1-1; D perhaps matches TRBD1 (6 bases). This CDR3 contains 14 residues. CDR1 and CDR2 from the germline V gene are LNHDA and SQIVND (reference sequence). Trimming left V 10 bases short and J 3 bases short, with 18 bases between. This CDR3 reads CATNTRGADTEAFF. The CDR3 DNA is TGTGCCACAAACACCCGGGGGGCAGACACTGAAGCTTTCTTT.

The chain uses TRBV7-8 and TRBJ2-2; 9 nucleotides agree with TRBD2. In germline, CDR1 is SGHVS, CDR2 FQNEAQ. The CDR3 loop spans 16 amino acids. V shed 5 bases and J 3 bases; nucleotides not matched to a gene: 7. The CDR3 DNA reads TGTGCCAGCAGCCCTCGACTAGCGGTATACACCGGGGAGCTGTTTTTT. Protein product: CASSPRLAVYTGELFF.

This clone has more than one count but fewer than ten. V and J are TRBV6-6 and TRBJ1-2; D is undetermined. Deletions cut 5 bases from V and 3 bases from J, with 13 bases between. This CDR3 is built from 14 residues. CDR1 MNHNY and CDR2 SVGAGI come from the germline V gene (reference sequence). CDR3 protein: CASSLTGRDYGYTF. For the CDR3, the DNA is TGTGCCAGCAGTCTGACGGGGAGGGACTATGGCTACACCTTC.